The 7 T cell receptor beta chains below were found in one sample sequenced in a study of blood T cell repertoires in COVID-19. Method: immunoSEQ multiplex PCR; TCRdb's copy keeps in-frame clones and lacks some. The sample yields under 150,000 clones, around 80% seen once. Sequencing was done on a sample of peripheral blood. These receptors all stem from an elderly woman in a cohort sampled during active or convalescent COVID-19.

This chain uses TRBV4-3 with TRBJ2-1, with D unresolved. CDR1 is LGHNA, CDR2 YSLEER, per germline. CDR3 length: 15 amino acids. The V end was cut by 0 bases, the J end by 5 bases, with 11 bases between. DNA for the CDR3: TGCGCCAGCAGCCAAGAGTCAGAAATCAACAATGAGCAGTTCTTC. Translation gives CASSQESEINNEQFF.

There are a few counts of this clone. This rearrangement joins TRBV7-9 to TRBJ1-4; TRBD1 agrees at 7 bases. This CDR3 has 15 residues. Germline CDR1 and CDR2: SEHNR and FQNEAQ (reference sequence). The J segment lost 7 bases and the V segment lost 5 bases, leaving 10 bases of the junction unmatched. In DNA form, the CDR3 reads TGTGCCAGCAGCCCCCGGGACAGTTTGGGTGAAAAACTGTTTTTT. Translation: CASSPRDSLGEKLFF.

V is TRBV5-6 and J is TRBJ1-6, with TRBD1 identical over 9 bases. Trimming removed 4 bases from V and 1 base from J; junction bases left unmatched: 9. The CDR3 sequence is 18 residues long. Germline V gives CDR1 SGHDT, CDR2 YYEEEE. CDR3 DNA sequence: TGTGCCAGCAGCCGCGGACAGGGGCGAGTTTCCTATAATTCACCCCTCCACTTT. Translating gives CASSRGQGRVSYNSPLHF.

This chain uses TRBV5-6 with TRBJ2-1; no clear D. Per the germline V gene, CDR1 is SGHDT and CDR2 is YYEEEE. V was clipped by 0 bases and J by 7 bases, with 14 bases between them. CDR3 length: 15 amino acids. CDR3 nucleotide sequence: TGTGCCAGCAGCTTGGTTGTTCCTGCCCAGAATGAGCAGTTCTTC. Amino acid sequence: CASSLVVPAQNEQFF.

The chain couples TRBV27 to TRBJ2-2; possibly TRBD2 for D (5 bases). This CDR3 is 14 amino acids long. Germline V gene lookup returns CDR1 MNHEY and CDR2 SMNVEV (reference sequence). The V gene lost 4 bases and the J gene lost 1 base, with 7 bases spanning the gap. The CDR3 nucleotides read TGTGCCAGCAGTTCCCGGGAGAACACCGGGGAGCTGTTTTTT. As protein: CASSSRENTGELFF.

V usage is TRBV19 and J usage is TRBJ2-3; 8 positions agree with TRBD1. V lost 6 bases to trimming and J lost 2 bases; unmatched junction nucleotides: 4. Germline loops: CDR1 LNHDA, CDR2 SQIVND (reference sequence). This CDR3 has 14 amino acids. The CDR3 coding sequence is TGTGCCAGTAGGCCACAGGGGGACACAGATACGCAGTATTTT. Its protein product is CASRPQGDTDTQYF.

The chain has TRBV18 and TRBJ1-3; tentative D call: TRBD1 (5 bases). V was pared by 2 bases and J by 8 bases, with 13 bases between. Germline loops: CDR1 KGHSH, CDR2 LQKENI. The CDR3 contains 14 residues. The CDR3 DNA is TGTGCCAGCTCACCAAGGACATTAGGGGACACCATATATTTT. It is translated as CASSPRTLGDTIYF.